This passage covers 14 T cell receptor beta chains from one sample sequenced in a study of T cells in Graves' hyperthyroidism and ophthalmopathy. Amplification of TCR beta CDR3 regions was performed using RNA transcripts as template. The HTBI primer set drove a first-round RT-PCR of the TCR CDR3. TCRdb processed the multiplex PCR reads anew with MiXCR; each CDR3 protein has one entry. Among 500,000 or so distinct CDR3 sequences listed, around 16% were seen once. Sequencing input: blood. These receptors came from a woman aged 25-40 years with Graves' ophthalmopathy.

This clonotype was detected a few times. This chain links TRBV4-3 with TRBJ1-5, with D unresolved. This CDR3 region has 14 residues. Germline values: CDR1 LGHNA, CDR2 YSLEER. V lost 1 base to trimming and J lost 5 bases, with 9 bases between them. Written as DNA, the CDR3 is TGCGCCAGCAGCCAAGTGGCAAGGGATCAGCCCCAGCATTTT. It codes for CASSQVARDQPQHF.

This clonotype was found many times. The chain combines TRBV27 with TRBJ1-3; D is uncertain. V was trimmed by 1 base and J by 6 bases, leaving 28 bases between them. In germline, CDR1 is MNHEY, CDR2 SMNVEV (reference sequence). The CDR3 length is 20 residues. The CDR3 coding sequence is TGTGCCAGCAGTTTATGGGTGACCTTGGTGGAGGGAATCTCGTTAAACACCATATATTTT. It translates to CASSLWVTLVEGISLNTIYF.

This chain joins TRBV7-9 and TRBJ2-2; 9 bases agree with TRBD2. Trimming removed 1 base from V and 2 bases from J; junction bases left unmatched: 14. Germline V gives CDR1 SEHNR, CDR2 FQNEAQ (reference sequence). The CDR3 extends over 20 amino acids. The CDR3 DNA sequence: TGTGCCAGCAGCTTAGAGGCTTCTAGCGGGATAGCTATTAACACCGGGGAGCTGTTTTTT. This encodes CASSLEASSGIAINTGELFF.

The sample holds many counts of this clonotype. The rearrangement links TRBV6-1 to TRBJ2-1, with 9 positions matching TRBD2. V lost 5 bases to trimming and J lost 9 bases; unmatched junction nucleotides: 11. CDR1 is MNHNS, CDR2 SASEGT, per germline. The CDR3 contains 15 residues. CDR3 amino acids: CASSLKVAGDSEQFF. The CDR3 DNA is TGTGCCAGCAGTCTAAAGGTAGCGGGAGATTCTGAGCAGTTCTTC.

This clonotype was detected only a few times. CDR3 coding DNA: TGTGCCAGCAGTTACCGACAGGGCTTAAGGAATCAGCCCCAGCATTTT. Translating gives CASSYRQGLRNQPQHF. The J gene is TRBJ1-5, the V gene TRBV12-3 or TRBV12-4, with 7 bases identical to TRBD1. The V gene end was trimmed by 4 bases and the J gene end by 4 bases; junction bases not matched to a gene: 10. This CDR3 is 16 amino acids long.

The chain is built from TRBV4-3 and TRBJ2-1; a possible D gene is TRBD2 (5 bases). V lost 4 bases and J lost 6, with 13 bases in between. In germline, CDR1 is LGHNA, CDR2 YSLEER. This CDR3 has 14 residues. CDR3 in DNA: TGCGCCAGCAGCCCTCGCTCTAGCCCCAATGAGCAGTTCTTC. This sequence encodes CASSPRSSPNEQFF.

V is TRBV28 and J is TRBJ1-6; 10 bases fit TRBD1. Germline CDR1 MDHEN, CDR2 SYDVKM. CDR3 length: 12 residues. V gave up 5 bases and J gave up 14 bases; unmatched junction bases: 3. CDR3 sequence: CASSPGTGALHF. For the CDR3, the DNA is TGTGCCAGCAGTCCCGGGACAGGGGCCCTCCACTTT.

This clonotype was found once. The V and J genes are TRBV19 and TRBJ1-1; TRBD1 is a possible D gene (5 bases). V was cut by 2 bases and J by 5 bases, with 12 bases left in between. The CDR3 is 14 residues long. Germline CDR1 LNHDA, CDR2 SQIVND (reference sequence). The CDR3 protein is CASSIQGSSTEAFF. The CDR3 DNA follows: TGTGCCAGTAGTATACAGGGTAGTAGTACTGAAGCTTTCTTT.

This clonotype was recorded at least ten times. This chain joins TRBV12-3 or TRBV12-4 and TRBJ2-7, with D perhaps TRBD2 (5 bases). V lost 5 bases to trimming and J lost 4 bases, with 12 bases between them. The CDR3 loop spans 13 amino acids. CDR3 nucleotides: TGTGCCAGCAGTGGACTGACCCTGTACGAGCAGTACTTC. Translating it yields CASSGLTLYEQYF.

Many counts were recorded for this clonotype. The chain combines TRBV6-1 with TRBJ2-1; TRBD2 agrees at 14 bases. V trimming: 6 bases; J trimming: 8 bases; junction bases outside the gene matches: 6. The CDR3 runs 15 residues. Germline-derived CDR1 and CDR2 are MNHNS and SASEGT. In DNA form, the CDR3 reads TGTGCCAGCAGCGGGACTAGCGGGAGCACGGATGAGCAGTTCTTC. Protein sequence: CASSGTSGSTDEQFF.

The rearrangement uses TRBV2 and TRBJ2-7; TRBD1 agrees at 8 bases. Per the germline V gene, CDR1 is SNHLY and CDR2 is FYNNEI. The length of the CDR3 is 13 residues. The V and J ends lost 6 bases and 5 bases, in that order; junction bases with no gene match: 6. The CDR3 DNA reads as TGTGCCAGCAGCCAGGGGGCGAAAGACGAGCAGTACTTC. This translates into CASSQGAKDEQYF.

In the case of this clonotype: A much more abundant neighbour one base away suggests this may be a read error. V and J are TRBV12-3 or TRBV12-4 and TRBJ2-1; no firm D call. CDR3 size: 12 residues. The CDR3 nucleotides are TGTGCCAGCAGTTTCGCCCTTGATGAGCAGCTCTTC. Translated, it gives CASSFALDEQLF.

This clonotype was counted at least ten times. CDR3 in amino acids: CASTAGTWGYTF. Here the CDR3 DNA reads TGTGCCAGCACCGCGGGGACATGGGGCTACACCTTC. J is TRBJ1-2 and V is TRBV2; a possible D gene is TRBD1 (6 bases). Germline V lookup: CDR1 SNHLY, CDR2 FYNNEI. V lost 7 bases, J lost 8 bases, and 14 bases lay in between. This CDR3 is built from 12 residues.

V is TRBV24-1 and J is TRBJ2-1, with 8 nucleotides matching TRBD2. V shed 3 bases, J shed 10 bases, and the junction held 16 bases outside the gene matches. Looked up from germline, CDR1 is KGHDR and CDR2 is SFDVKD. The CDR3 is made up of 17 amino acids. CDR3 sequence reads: CATSDNARTSLAIEQFF. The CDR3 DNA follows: TGTGCCACCAGTGATAATGCCAGGACTAGCCTCGCGATCGAGCAGTTCTTC.